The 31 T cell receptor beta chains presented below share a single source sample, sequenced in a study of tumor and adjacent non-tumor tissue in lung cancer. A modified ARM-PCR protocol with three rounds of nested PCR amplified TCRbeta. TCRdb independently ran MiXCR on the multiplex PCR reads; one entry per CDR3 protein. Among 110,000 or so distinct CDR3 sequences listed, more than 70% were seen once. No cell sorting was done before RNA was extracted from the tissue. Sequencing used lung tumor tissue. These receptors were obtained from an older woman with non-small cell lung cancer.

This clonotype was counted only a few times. The CDR3 loop is CASSLAPEPGEGYGYTF. The CDR3 DNA sequence: TGTGCCAGCAGCTTGGCCCCCGAACCCGGCGAAGGGTATGGCTACACCTTC. This rearrangement joins TRBV5-5 to TRBJ1-2; D unclear. The V end lost 0 bases, the J end lost 5 bases, and 20 bases lay between the germline ends. From germline, CDR1 is SGHKS and CDR2 YYEKEE (reference sequence). CDR3 length equals 17 residues.

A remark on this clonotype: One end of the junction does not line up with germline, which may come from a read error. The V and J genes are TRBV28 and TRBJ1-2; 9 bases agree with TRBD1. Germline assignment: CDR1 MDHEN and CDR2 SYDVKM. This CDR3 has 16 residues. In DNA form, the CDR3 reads TGTGCCAGCACCACCTGGTATTCGGGACAGGGAAATGGTTACACCTTC. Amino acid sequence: CASTTWYSGQGNGYTF.

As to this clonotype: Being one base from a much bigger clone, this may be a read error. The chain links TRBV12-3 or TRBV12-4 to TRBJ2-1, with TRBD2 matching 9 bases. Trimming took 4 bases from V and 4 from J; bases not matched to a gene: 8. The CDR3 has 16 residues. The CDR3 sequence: CASSSGISGSYNEQFF. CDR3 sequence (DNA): TGTGCCAGCAGTTCCGGGATTAGCGGGAGTTACAATGAGCAGTTCTTC.

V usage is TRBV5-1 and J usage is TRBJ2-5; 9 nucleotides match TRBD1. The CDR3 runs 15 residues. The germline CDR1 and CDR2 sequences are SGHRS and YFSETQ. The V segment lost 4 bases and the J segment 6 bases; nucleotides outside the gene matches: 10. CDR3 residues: CASSRGQGGTQTQYF. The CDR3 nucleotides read TGCGCCAGCAGCCGGGGACAGGGTGGAACGCAGACCCAGTACTTC.

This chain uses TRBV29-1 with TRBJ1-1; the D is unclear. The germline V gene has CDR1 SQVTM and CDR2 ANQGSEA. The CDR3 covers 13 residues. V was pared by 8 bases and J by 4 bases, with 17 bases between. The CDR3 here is CSLYWGSATEAFF. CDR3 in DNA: TGCAGCCTTTATTGGGGATCGGCCACTGAAGCTTTCTTT.

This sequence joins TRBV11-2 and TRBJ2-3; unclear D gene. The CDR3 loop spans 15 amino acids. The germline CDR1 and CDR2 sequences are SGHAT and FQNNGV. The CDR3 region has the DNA TGTGTCAGTAGCTTAGACGGACCGCCGCTGGATACGCAGTATTTT. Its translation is CVSSLDGPPLDTQYF.

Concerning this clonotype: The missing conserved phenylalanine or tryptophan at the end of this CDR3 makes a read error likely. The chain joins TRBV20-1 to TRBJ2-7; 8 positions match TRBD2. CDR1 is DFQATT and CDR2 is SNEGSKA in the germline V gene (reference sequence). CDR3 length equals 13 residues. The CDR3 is CNAGGTSGYEQYL. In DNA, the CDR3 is TGCAATGCTGGAGGGACTAGTGGCTACGAGCAGTACTTA.

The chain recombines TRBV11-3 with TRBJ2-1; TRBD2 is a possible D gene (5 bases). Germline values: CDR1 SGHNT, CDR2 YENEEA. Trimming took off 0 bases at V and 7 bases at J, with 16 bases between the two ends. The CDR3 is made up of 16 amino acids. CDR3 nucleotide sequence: TGTGCCAGCAGCTTAGACGGGAACAATGAGGCGAATGAGCAGTTCTTC. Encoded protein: CASSLDGNNEANEQFF.

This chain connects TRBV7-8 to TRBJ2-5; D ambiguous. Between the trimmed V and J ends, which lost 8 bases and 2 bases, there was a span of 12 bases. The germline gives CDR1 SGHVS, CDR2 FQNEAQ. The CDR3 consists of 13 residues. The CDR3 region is CASFIANQETQYF. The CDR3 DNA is TGTGCCAGCTTCATTGCTAATCAAGAGACCCAGTACTTC.

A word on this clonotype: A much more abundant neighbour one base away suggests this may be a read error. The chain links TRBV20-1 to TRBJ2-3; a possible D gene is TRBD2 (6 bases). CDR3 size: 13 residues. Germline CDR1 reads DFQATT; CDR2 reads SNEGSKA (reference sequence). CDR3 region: CNAEGREEDTQYF. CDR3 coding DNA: TGCAATGCTGAGGGGCGGGAAGAAGATACGCAGTATTTT.

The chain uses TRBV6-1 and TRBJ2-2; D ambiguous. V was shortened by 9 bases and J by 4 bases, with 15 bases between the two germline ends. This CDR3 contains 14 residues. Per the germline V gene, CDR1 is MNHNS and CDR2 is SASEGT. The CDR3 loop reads CASSTDQATGELFF. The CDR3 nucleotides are TGTGCCAGTAGTACGGACCAAGCCACCGGGGAGCTGTTTTTT.

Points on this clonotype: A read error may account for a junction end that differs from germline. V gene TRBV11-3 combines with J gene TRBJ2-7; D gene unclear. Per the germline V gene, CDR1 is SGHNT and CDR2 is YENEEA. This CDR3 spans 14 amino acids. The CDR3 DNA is TGTGCCATCAGCTTAGATACGAGAACCTACGATCAGTACTTC. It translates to CAISLDTRTYDQYF. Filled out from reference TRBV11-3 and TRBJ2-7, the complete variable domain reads EAGVVQSPRYKIIEKKQPVAFWCNPISGHNTLYWYLQNLGQGPELLIRYENEEAVDDSQLPKDRFSAERLKGVDSTLKIQPAELGDSAVYLCAISLDTRTYDQYFGPGTRLTVT.

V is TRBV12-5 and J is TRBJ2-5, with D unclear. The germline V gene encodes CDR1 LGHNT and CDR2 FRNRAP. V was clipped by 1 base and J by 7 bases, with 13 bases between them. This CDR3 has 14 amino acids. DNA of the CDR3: TGTGCTAGTGGTTTGGGGCCCACTGGGGTGACCCAGTACTTC. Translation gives CASGLGPTGVTQYF.

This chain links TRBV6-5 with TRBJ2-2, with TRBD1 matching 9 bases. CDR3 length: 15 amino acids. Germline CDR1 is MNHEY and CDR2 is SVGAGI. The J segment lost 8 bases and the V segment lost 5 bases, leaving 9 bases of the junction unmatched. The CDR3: CASSLTTGGSGELFF. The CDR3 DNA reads TGTGCCAGCAGTCTAACGACAGGGGGGTCGGGGGAGCTGTTTTTT.

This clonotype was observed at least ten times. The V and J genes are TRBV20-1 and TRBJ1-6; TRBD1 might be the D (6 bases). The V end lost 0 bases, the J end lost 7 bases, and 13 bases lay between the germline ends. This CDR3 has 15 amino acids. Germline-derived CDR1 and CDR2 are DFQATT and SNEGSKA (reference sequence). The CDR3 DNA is TGCAGTGCTAGAGAACGGAACAGGGACAATTCACCCCTCCACTTT. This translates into CSARERNRDNSPLHF.

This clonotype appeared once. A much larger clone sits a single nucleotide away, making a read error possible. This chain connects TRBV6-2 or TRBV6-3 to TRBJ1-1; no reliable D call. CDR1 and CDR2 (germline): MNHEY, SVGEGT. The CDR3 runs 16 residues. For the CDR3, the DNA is TGTGCCAGCAGTTACTCGAGGGCGGCCAGAAACATTGAAGCTTTCTTT. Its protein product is CASSYSRAARNIEAFF.

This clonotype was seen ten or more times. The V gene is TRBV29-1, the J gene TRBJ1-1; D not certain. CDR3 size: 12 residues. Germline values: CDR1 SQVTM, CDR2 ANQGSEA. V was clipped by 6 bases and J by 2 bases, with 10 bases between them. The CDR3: CSVRNLNTEAFF. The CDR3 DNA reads TGCAGCGTCAGAAATCTAAACACTGAAGCTTTCTTT.

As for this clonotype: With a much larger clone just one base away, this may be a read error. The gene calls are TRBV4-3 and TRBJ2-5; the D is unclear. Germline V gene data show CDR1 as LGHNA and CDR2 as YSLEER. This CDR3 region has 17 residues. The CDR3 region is CASSQVRSSRKKETQYF. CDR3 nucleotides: TGCGCCAGCAGTCAAGTCCGGAGCTCCCGGAAAAAAGAGACCCAGTACTTC.

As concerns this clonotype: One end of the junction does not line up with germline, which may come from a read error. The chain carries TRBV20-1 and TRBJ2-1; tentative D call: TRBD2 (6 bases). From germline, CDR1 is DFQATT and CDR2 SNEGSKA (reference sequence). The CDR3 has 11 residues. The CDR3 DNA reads TGCAGTCAGATTAGCGGCAATGAGCAGATCTTC. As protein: CSQISGNEQIF.

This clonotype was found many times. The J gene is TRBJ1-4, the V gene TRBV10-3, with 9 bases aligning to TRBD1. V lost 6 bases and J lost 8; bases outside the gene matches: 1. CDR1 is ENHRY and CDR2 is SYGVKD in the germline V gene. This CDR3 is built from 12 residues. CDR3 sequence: CAISGQGEKLFF. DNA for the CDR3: TGTGCCATCAGCGGACAGGGGGAAAAACTGTTTTTT.

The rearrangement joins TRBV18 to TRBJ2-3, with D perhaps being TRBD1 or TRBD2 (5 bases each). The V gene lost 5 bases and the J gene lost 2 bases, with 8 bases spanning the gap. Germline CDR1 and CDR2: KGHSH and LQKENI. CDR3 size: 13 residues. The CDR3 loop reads CASSLGVTDTQYF. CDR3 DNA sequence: TGTGCCAGCTCATTGGGGGTCACAGATACGCAGTATTTT.

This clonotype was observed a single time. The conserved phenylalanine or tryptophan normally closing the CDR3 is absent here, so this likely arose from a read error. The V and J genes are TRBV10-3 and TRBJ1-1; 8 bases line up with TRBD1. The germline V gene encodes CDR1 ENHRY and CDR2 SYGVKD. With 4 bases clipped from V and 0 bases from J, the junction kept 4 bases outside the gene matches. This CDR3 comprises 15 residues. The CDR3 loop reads CAISAEDRVNTEAFS. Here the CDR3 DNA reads TGTGCCATCAGTGCCGAGGACAGGGTGAACACTGAAGCTTTCTCT.

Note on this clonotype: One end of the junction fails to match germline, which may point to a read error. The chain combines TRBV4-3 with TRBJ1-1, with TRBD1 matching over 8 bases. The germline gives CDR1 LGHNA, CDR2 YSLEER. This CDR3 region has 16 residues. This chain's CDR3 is CASSPRRTGCGIEAVF. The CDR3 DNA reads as TGCGCCAGCAGCCCACGAAGGACAGGGTGTGGCATTGAAGCTGTCTTT.

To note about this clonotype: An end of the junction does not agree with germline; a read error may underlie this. This chain's CDR3 is CASSLGDRTGGELFF. The CDR3 coding sequence is TGCGCCAGCAGTCTGGGGGACCGAACGGGCGGGGAGTTGTTTTTT. The J gene is TRBJ2-2, the V gene TRBV5-1; D may be TRBD2 (6 bases). CDR1 and CDR2 from the germline V gene are SGHRS and YFSETQ. This CDR3 is built from 15 residues.

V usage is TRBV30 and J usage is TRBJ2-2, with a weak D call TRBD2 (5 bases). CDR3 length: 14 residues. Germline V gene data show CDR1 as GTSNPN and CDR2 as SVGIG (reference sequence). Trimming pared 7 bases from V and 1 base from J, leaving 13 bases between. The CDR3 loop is CASSPTRNTGELFF. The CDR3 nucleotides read TGTGCCTCCTCCCCAACTAGGAACACCGGGGAGCTGTTTTTT.

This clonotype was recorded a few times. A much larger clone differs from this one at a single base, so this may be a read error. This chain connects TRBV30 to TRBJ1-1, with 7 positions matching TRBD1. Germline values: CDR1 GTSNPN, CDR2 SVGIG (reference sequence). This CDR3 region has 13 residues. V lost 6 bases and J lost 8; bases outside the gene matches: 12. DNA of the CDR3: TGTGCCTGCAAAACGATAGGGGGCGCCGAAGCTTTCTTT. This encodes CACKTIGGAEAFF. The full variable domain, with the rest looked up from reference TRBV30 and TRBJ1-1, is SQTIHQWPATLVQPVGSPLSLECTVEGTSNPNLYWYRQAAGRGLQLLFYSVGIGQISSEVPQNLSASRPQDRQFILSSKKLLLSDSGFYLCACKTIGGAEAFFGQGTRLTVV.

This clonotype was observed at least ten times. CDR3 residues: CASSERAREQYF. The CDR3 DNA is TGTGCCAGCAGTGAGCGGGCAAGGGAGCAGTACTTC. The chain couples TRBV6-2 or TRBV6-3 to TRBJ2-7; D is perhaps TRBD2 (6 bases). Germline values: CDR1 MNHEY, CDR2 SVGEGT. V lost 5 bases, J lost 7 bases, and 12 bases lay in between. The CDR3 totals 12 residues.

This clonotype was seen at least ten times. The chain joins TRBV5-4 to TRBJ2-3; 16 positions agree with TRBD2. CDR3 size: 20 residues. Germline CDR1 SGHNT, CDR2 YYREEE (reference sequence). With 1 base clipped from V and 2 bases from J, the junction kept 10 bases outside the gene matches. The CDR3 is CASSLSLGTSGGGYTDTQYF. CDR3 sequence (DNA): TGTGCCAGCAGCTTGTCTCTCGGGACTAGCGGGGGGGGATACACAGATACGCAGTATTTT.

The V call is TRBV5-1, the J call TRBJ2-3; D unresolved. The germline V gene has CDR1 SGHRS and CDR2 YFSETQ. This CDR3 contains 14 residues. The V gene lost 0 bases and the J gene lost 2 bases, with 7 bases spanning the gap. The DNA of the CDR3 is TGCGCCAGCAGCTTGGAGGATTACACAGATACGCAGTATTTT. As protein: CASSLEDYTDTQYF.

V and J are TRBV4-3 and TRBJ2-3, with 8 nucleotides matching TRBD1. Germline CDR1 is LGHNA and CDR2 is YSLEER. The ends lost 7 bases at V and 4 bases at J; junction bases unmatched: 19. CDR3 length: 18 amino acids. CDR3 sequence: CASTQDFHSQGVPDTQYF. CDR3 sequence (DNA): TGCGCCAGCACCCAGGATTTCCATTCACAGGGGGTTCCAGATACGCAGTATTTT.

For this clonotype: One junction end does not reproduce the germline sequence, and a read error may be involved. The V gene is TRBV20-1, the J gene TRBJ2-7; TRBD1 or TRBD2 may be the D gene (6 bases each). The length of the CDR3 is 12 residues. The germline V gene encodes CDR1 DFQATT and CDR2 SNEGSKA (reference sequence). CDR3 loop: CSAKGQTGELYF. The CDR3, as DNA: TGCAGTGCTAAGGGACAAACGGGGGAGCTGTACTTC.